The 20 T cell receptor beta chains below all came from one sample that was sequenced in a study of early T cells in non-severe SARS-CoV-2 infection. TCRdb ran MiXCR on the 5' RACE reads and lists one entry per CDR3 protein. The table lists 54,000 or so distinct CDR3 sequences, roughly 13% of them singletons. Sequencing used whole blood. These receptors all stem from an adult who was a healthcare worker with PCR-confirmed SARS-CoV-2 infection or an uninfected control (not recorded which).

This clonotype showed up just a few times. The chain recombines TRBV25-1 with TRBJ1-2; 8 positions agree with TRBD1. The CDR3 length is 12 residues. V was pared by 8 bases and J by 5 bases, with 4 bases of the junction left unmatched. CDR1 is MGHDK and CDR2 is SYGVNS in the germline V gene. The DNA for the CDR3 is TGTGCCAGCGCGGGACAGGAGTATGGCTACACCTTC. Translation: CASAGQEYGYTF.

The sample holds a few counts of this clonotype. The chain is built from TRBV3-1 and TRBJ2-7; 11 nucleotides line up with TRBD1. V was clipped by 4 bases and J by 5 bases; unmatched bases: 10. The CDR3 runs 16 residues. The germline V gene has CDR1 LGHDT and CDR2 YNNKEL (reference sequence). CDR3 sequence: CASSLTAGTGGNEQYF. CDR3 DNA: TGTGCCAGCAGCCTGACTGCTGGGACAGGGGGAAACGAGCAGTACTTC.

This clonotype was counted ten times or more. The chain joins TRBV19 to TRBJ2-7; a possible D gene is TRBD2 (5 bases). The CDR3 is 14 residues long. Germline V gene sequence: CDR1 LNHDA, CDR2 SQIVND (reference sequence). V was shortened by 1 base and J by 3 bases, with 10 bases between the two germline ends. In nucleotides, the CDR3 is TGTGCCAGTAGTATAGCCCCGGAGGACTACGAGCAGTACTTC. It specifies CASSIAPEDYEQYF.

The CDR3 DNA reads as TGTGCCAGCGGGCCCCCCGACTTGAGATTCACCCTCCACTTT. This sequence encodes CASGPPDLRFTLHF. The V call is TRBV6-2 or TRBV6-3, the J call TRBJ1-6, with D unclear. CDR3 size: 14 residues. The V end was cut by 8 bases, the J end by 14 bases, with 22 bases between. Germline values: CDR1 MNHEY, CDR2 SVGEGT.

This clonotype was seen a handful of times. This chain uses TRBV11-2 with TRBJ2-5; a possible D gene is TRBD2 (5 bases). The CDR3 loop spans 13 amino acids. Per germline, CDR1 SGHAT and CDR2 FQNNGV. The V gene lost 4 bases and the J gene lost 2 bases, with 8 bases spanning the gap. The DNA of the CDR3 is TGTGCCAGCAGCTCCGGGATACAAGAGACCCAGTACTTC. Translation gives CASSSGIQETQYF.

Remarks on this clonotype: Since no conserved phenylalanine or tryptophan closes the CDR3, a read error is the likely cause. The rearrangement links TRBV6-5 to TRBJ2-7, with D unclear. Trimming left V 6 bases short and J 6 bases short, with 18 bases between. CDR1 and CDR2 (germline): MNHEY, SVGAGI. The CDR3 covers 14 residues. The CDR3 region is CASSREVRDFEQYS. CDR3 nucleotide sequence: TGTGCCAGCAGCCGAGAGGTCCGTGATTTCGAGCAGTACTCC.

This clonotype turned up a few times. For the CDR3, the DNA is TGCAGTGCCCTGGGACAGGGTGATACGCAGTATTTT. Its protein product is CSALGQGDTQYF. V usage is TRBV20-1 and J usage is TRBJ2-3; 9 bases are shared with TRBD1. The V and J ends lost 6 bases and 6 bases, in that order; junction bases with no gene match: 4. This CDR3 has 12 amino acids. The germline V gene has CDR1 DFQATT and CDR2 SNEGSKA (reference sequence).

This clonotype was observed at least ten times. This sequence joins TRBV7-8 and TRBJ2-3, with D perhaps matching TRBD2 (5 bases). The germline CDR1 and CDR2 sequences are SGHVS and FQNEAQ. The CDR3 has 17 residues. V shed 1 base and J shed 4 bases, with 18 bases lying between them. The CDR3 spells CASSLDGIVPAADTQYF. The CDR3 coding sequence is TGTGCCAGCAGCTTAGATGGGATAGTCCCAGCGGCAGATACGCAGTATTTT.

A few counts support this clonotype. This rearrangement joins TRBV6-6 to TRBJ1-1; no definite D call. Deletions cut 7 bases from V and 4 bases from J, with 19 bases between. This CDR3 contains 15 residues. CDR1 is MNHNY, CDR2 SVGAGI, per germline (reference sequence). The CDR3 loop is CASTRDLVRATEAFF. The CDR3 DNA follows: TGTGCCAGCACCCGGGATCTGGTTCGGGCCACTGAAGCTTTCTTT.

This clonotype appeared a few times. This sequence joins TRBV24-1 and TRBJ2-7; D uncertain. Per germline, CDR1 KGHDR and CDR2 SFDVKD. CDR3 size: 12 residues. Trimming left V 4 bases short and J 6 bases short, with 9 bases between. In DNA form, the CDR3 reads TGTGCCACCAGTGACCCCGAAACCGAGCAGTACTTC. It encodes CATSDPETEQYF.

In this sample, this clonotype turned up a few times. J is TRBJ2-3 and V is TRBV5-1; D may be TRBD2 (6 bases). With 2 bases removed from V and 3 bases from J, the gap between germline ends came to 13 bases. The CDR3 is 15 residues long. Germline lookup yields CDR1 SGHRS and CDR2 YFSETQ. DNA of the CDR3: TGCGCCAGCAGCTTTCGGTTAGCGGAGACAGATACGCAGTATTTT. Translated, it gives CASSFRLAETDTQYF.

There are many counts of this clonotype. This chain links TRBV4-2 with TRBJ2-7; D possibly uses TRBD1 or TRBD2 (6 bases each). The CDR3 is 17 amino acids. Germline values: CDR1 LGHNA, CDR2 YNFKEQ. V was cut by 1 base and J by 5 bases, with 21 bases left in between. CDR3 DNA: TGTGCCAGCAGCCAAGCGGGGGCAGGAAGGAGCCTCCACGAGCAGTACTTC. This translates into CASSQAGAGRSLHEQYF.

V and J are TRBV6-2 or TRBV6-3 and TRBJ2-1, with a tentative D call TRBD1 (6 bases). The V end lost 5 bases, the J end lost 7 bases, and 18 bases lay between the germline ends. Germline assignment: CDR1 MNHEY and CDR2 SVGEGT. The CDR3 totals 15 residues. CDR3 bases: TGTGCCAGCAGTGCGGACAGAACAGAAGTGAATGAGCAGTTCTTC. As protein: CASSADRTEVNEQFF.

This clonotype was observed a few times. The gene calls are TRBV20-1 and TRBJ2-5, with D tentatively TRBD1 (5 bases). V lost 4 bases, J lost 5 bases, and 20 bases lay in between. Germline V gene lookup returns CDR1 DFQATT and CDR2 SNEGSKA (reference sequence). The CDR3 length is 15 residues. CDR3 region: CSATPDNLLGETQYF. Here the CDR3 DNA reads TGCAGTGCTACTCCGGACAATCTCCTGGGGGAGACCCAGTACTTC.

Only a few counts were recorded for this clonotype. The gene calls are TRBV4-3 and TRBJ2-4; D not certain. CDR1 is LGHNA, CDR2 YSLEER, per germline. Deletions cut 0 bases from V and 6 bases from J, with 6 bases between. The CDR3 runs to 13 residues. For the CDR3, the DNA is TGCGCCAGCAGCCAAGATGAAGCAAACATTCAGTACTTC. Its translation is CASSQDEANIQYF.

This clonotype was seen more than once but under ten times. This sequence joins TRBV3-1 and TRBJ1-2, with 8 bases fitting TRBD1. The CDR3 has 16 amino acids. Trimming at V came to 3 bases and at J to 3 bases, leaving 9 bases not matched to a gene. The V gene's germline CDR1 is LGHDT and CDR2 YNNKEL (reference sequence). The CDR3 DNA sequence: TGTGCCAGCAGCCAGGGAGGGACAGGAGACTACTATGGCTACACCTTC. Translation: CASSQGGTGDYYGYTF.

As to this clonotype: An end of the junction differs from the germline gene, which may be a read error. V gene TRBV4-2 combines with J gene TRBJ2-4, with D possibly matching TRBD2 (6 bases). Germline CDR1 is LGHNA and CDR2 is YNFKEQ. The CDR3 runs 16 residues. The CDR3 DNA reads TGTGCCAGCAGCCAAGAGGGGACTCCTGGCCAAAACTTTCAGTACTTC. Its protein is CASSQEGTPGQNFQYF.

Many counts were recorded for this clonotype. The chain recombines TRBV5-1 with TRBJ2-2, with D unresolved. There are 14 residues in the CDR3. The V end was cut by 4 bases, the J end by 6 bases, with 13 bases between. CDR1 SGHRS and CDR2 YFSETQ come from the germline V gene. CDR3: CASSADPSAGELFF. As DNA, the CDR3 is TGCGCCAGCAGCGCCGACCCAAGCGCCGGGGAGCTGTTTTTT. Supplemented by reference TRBV5-1 and TRBJ2-2, the full variable domain reads KAGVTQTPRYLIKTRGQQVTLSCSPISGHRSVSWYQQTPGQGLQFLFEYFSETQRNKGNFPGRFSGRQFSNSRSEMNVSTLELGDSALYLCASSADPSAGELFFGEGSRLTVL.

This clonotype was counted a few times. The rearrangement links TRBV6-5 to TRBJ2-7; D is perhaps TRBD2 (5 bases). Germline V lookup: CDR1 MNHEY, CDR2 SVGAGI. Trimming cost V 0 bases and J 4 bases, with 13 bases left between them. This CDR3 spans 15 amino acids. DNA of the CDR3: TGTGCCAGCAGTTACTCGATCGAGGGATATTACGAGCAGTACTTC. Translated: CASSYSIEGYYEQYF.

This chain links TRBV7-2 with TRBJ1-2; D unresolved. Germline V gene sequence: CDR1 SGHTA, CDR2 FQGNSA. This CDR3 region has 13 residues. V lost 2 bases, J lost 2 bases, and 6 bases lay in between. This chain's CDR3 is CASSLWINYGYTF. CDR3 bases: TGTGCCAGCAGCTTATGGATAAACTATGGCTACACCTTC.